The sequence of this TCR beta chain was determined in a study of regulatory T cells in long-lasting Graves disease. At the level of the study: Duration of antithyroid drug therapy among newly diagnosed Graves' patients was under 3 months.

Time point of the sample: newly diagnosed GD, antithyroid drugs for less than 3 months. After RNA was extracted from PBMCs, the TCR library was made from it. Per the germline V gene, CDR1 is SEHNR and CDR2 is FQNEAQ (reference sequence). The CDR3 totals 14 residues. With 6 bases removed from V and 2 bases from J, the gap between germline ends came to 13 bases. Building of the TCR beta libraries involved iRepertoire HTBI primers and Arm-PCR of CDR3 regions. TCRdb re-analysed the multiplex PCR reads in MiXCR, keeping a single row per CDR3 protein. The sample lists 450,000 to 700,000 distinct CDR3 sequences, approximately 15% occurring once. The same data also went into a second study, on T cells in Graves' hyperthyroidism and ophthalmopathy.

This rearrangement joins TRBV7-9 to TRBJ1-2; D gene ambiguous. Sequencing used peripheral blood mononuclear cells (PBMCs), obtained at new diagnosis, from a patient treated with antithyroid drugs. The clonotype originates from a man between 25 and 39 years old with Graves disease. The CDR3 is CASRQIRGNYGYTF. DNA for the CDR3: TGTGCCAGCAGACAGATCCGGGGAAACTATGGCTACACCTTC.